The next 20 T cell receptor beta chains were all read from a single sample in a study of blood T cells in healthy people across ages. Next came a second PCR, run for about 6 to 12 cycles, which used a sample-barcoded 5' primer along with a J-beta primer mix. TCRdb analysed the 5' RACE reads with MiXCR anew, one entry per CDR3 protein. The sample yields about 830,000 distinct CDR3 sequences, 58% seen once. What was sequenced was blood. These receptors all stem from a man aged 25 to 45 in good health.

This clonotype was picked up a small number of times. V is TRBV4-3 and J is TRBJ2-4; either TRBD1 or TRBD2 may supply D (5 bases each). Germline CDR1 and CDR2: LGHNA and YSLEER. The CDR3 contains 18 residues. The ends were cut back, 2 bases at V and 5 bases at J, with 22 bases in the middle. The CDR3 sequence is CASSQRLSVGTSENIQYF. The DNA for the CDR3 is TGCGCCAGCAGCCAAAGGTTGAGTGTAGGGACGTCCGAAAACATTCAGTACTTC.

The chain recombines TRBV7-2 with TRBJ2-1; a possible D gene is TRBD2 (6 bases). The germline V gene has CDR1 SGHTA and CDR2 FQGNSA. The ends were cut back, 4 bases at V and 2 bases at J, with 12 bases in the middle. This CDR3 comprises 15 residues. CDR3 region: CASSSTRGTYNEQFF. In DNA, the CDR3 is TGTGCCAGCAGCTCGACGCGGGGAACCTACAATGAGCAGTTCTTC.

The gene calls are TRBV11-2 and TRBJ1-2; possibly TRBD1 for D (6 bases). Germline V gene lookup returns CDR1 SGHAT and CDR2 FQNNGV. This CDR3 spans 13 amino acids. V lost 6 bases and J lost 3, with 11 bases in between. CDR3 sequence: CASSRDTYYGYTF. In DNA, the CDR3 is TGTGCCAGCAGTAGGGACACCTACTATGGCTACACCTTC.

V usage is TRBV6-2 or TRBV6-3 and J usage is TRBJ1-2, with a tentative D call TRBD1 (6 bases). V was cut by 7 bases and J by 2 bases, with 17 bases left in between. The CDR3 extends over 15 amino acids. Germline CDR1 is MNHEY and CDR2 is SVGEGT. The DNA of the CDR3 is TGTGCCAGCAACGAACACAGGGTATTCAACTATGGCTACACCTTC. Translating gives CASNEHRVFNYGYTF.

V is TRBV7-9 and J is TRBJ2-4; TRBD2 aligns across 16 bases. Gene TRBJ2-5 matches the end of the DNA better, so the J call may be wrong. The germline V gene has CDR1 SEHNR and CDR2 FQNEAQ (reference sequence). This CDR3 spans 17 amino acids. CDR3: CASSLGLAGGLKETQYF. CDR3 DNA sequence: TGTGCCAGCAGCCTGGGACTAGCGGGAGGGCTGAAAGAGACCCAGTACTTC.

This clonotype was seen only a few times. The chain carries TRBV6-1 and TRBJ2-7; tentatively, D is TRBD1 or TRBD2 (5 bases each). Trimming stripped 7 bases from V and 2 bases from J, with 12 bases between. The CDR3 extends over 13 amino acids. Looked up from germline, CDR1 is MNHNS and CDR2 is SASEGT. CDR3 sequence: CASTGGPTYEQYF. CDR3 coding DNA: TGTGCCAGCACTGGGGGTCCCACCTACGAGCAGTACTTC.

This clonotype was seen more than once but under ten times. The V and J genes are TRBV6-5 and TRBJ2-1; D may be TRBD1 or TRBD2 (6 bases each). This CDR3 is 13 amino acids long. CDR1 and CDR2 (germline): MNHEY, SVGAGI. Trimming stripped 7 bases from V and 9 bases from J, with 16 bases between. The CDR3 nucleotides read TGTGCCAGCACCCGGGACGGAGGGGGTGAGCAGTTCTTC. Encoded protein: CASTRDGGGEQFF.

J is TRBJ2-6 and V is TRBV4-3; tentatively, D is TRBD2 (6 bases). Germline V lookup: CDR1 LGHNA, CDR2 YSLEER. CDR3 length equals 17 residues. The V end lost 0 bases, the J end lost 0 bases, and 9 bases lay between the germline ends. The CDR3, as DNA: TGCGCCAGCAGCCAAGATGGGGGGAGCTCTGGGGCCAACGTCCTGACTTTC. This encodes CASSQDGGSSGANVLTF.

The count of this clonotype is one. A much larger clone lies one base from this, so it may be a read error. This chain connects TRBV3-1 to TRBJ1-6, with D unclear. This CDR3 has 12 amino acids. Germline-derived CDR1 and CDR2 are LGHDT and YNNKEL (reference sequence). The CDR3: CASSQVNSLLHF. The DNA of the CDR3 is TGTGCCAGCAGCCAAGTGAATTCACTCCTCCACTTT.

Only one count was recorded for this clonotype. A read error may explain this, as a much larger clone is one base away. This rearrangement joins TRBV7-2 to TRBJ2-5, with TRBD2 matching 9 bases. Gene TRBJ2-1 matches the end of the DNA better, so the J call may be wrong. The length of the CDR3 is 14 residues. Germline V gives CDR1 SGHTA, CDR2 FQGNSA. DNA of the CDR3: TGTGCCAGCAGCCCGGGACTAGCCCAAGAGACCCAGTTCTTC. It translates to CASSPGLAQETQFF.

This chain connects TRBV3-1 to TRBJ1-1; D possibly corresponds to TRBD1 (5 bases). The CDR3 is made up of 14 amino acids. CDR1 and CDR2 (germline): LGHDT, YNNKEL (reference sequence). Trimming left V 0 bases short and J 3 bases short, with 8 bases between. This CDR3 reads CASSQDFRDTEAFF. The CDR3 nucleotides are TGTGCCAGCAGCCAAGATTTCAGGGACACTGAAGCTTTCTTT.

The sample holds a few counts of this clonotype. This rearrangement joins TRBV11-2 to TRBJ2-1, with D hard to call. The CDR3 runs to 13 residues. The V end was cut by 3 bases, the J end by 3 bases, with 6 bases between. Germline V gene data show CDR1 as SGHAT and CDR2 as FQNNGV. The CDR3 coding sequence is TGTGCCAGCAGCTTCGATTACTACAATGAGCAGTTCTTC. This encodes CASSFDYYNEQFF.

The J gene is TRBJ2-5, the V gene TRBV7-2; D unclear. Germline V gives CDR1 SGHTA, CDR2 FQGNSA. The CDR3 consists of 14 residues. The germline V and J ends were trimmed by 3 bases and 2 bases, with 10 bases remaining between them. DNA for the CDR3: TGTGCCAGCAGCTTCTGGATAGGTCAAGAGACCCAGTACTTC. Its protein is CASSFWIGQETQYF.

In its sample, this clonotype was seen a few times. Here the CDR3 DNA reads TGCAGTGCCCCGTGGCCAGGTGGTACCTCTGGGGCCAACGTCCTGACTTTC. Translation gives CSAPWPGGTSGANVLTF. The chain combines TRBV20-1 with TRBJ2-6; D is ambiguous. The CDR3 is made up of 17 amino acids. The ends were cut back, 6 bases at V and 0 bases at J, with 18 bases in the middle. Germline V CDR1 and CDR2: DFQATT, SNEGSKA (reference sequence).

The table lists this clonotype with a few counts. The chain carries TRBV28 and TRBJ1-5; the D gene is possibly TRBD1 (5 bases). Germline V lookup: CDR1 MDHEN, CDR2 SYDVKM. V lost 5 bases to trimming and J lost 7 bases, with 12 bases between them. The CDR3 spans 13 residues. CDR3 amino acids: CASSLTGGQPQHF. CDR3 bases: TGTGCCAGCAGTCTCACCGGGGGACAGCCCCAGCATTTT.

This clonotype showed up just a few times. J is TRBJ2-7 and V is TRBV7-2; D is possibly TRBD2 (6 bases). This CDR3 comprises 13 residues. V dropped 4 bases and J dropped 2 bases, with 9 bases sitting between them. Germline V lookup: CDR1 SGHTA, CDR2 FQGNSA. The CDR3, as DNA: TGTGCCAGCAGCTGGCGGGACCCCTACGAGCAGTACTTC. Translation: CASSWRDPYEQYF.

The sample holds a few counts of this clonotype. The chain recombines TRBV13 with TRBJ2-1; the match to TRBD2 covers 13 bases. Per the germline V gene, CDR1 is PRHDT and CDR2 is FYEKMQ (reference sequence). V was clipped by 5 bases and J by 7 bases; unmatched bases: 8. The CDR3 has 16 residues. CDR3 nucleotides: TGTGCCAGCAGCACCACCACTAGCGGGGGGGAAAATGAGCAGTTCTTC. This translates into CASSTTTSGGENEQFF.

The V gene is TRBV5-4, the J gene TRBJ1-6, with 8 positions matching TRBD1. The CDR3 loop spans 15 amino acids. V gave up 1 base and J gave up 10 bases; unmatched junction bases: 7. Germline V gene sequence: CDR1 SGHNT, CDR2 YYREEE (reference sequence). For the CDR3, the DNA is TGTGCCAGCAGCTTGTATCCGACAGGGGAATCACCCCTCCACTTT. Its translation: CASSLYPTGESPLHF.

The rearrangement uses TRBV19 and TRBJ2-7; 8 nucleotides match TRBD1. Germline assignment: CDR1 LNHDA and CDR2 SQIVND (reference sequence). CDR3 size: 13 residues. V lost 10 bases to trimming and J lost 1 base; unmatched junction nucleotides: 6. As DNA, the CDR3 is TGTGCCACCGGACAGGGTACTTCCTACGAGCAGTACTTC. Protein sequence: CATGQGTSYEQYF.

This chain connects TRBV7-2 to TRBJ2-5; the D is unclear. The CDR3 runs to 12 residues. CDR1 and CDR2 (germline): SGHTA, FQGNSA. The V end lost 4 bases, the J end lost 11 bases, and 14 bases lay between the germline ends. CDR3 sequence: CASSSPINEQYF. CDR3 DNA: TGTGCCAGCAGCTCACCGATCAATGAGCAGTACTTC.